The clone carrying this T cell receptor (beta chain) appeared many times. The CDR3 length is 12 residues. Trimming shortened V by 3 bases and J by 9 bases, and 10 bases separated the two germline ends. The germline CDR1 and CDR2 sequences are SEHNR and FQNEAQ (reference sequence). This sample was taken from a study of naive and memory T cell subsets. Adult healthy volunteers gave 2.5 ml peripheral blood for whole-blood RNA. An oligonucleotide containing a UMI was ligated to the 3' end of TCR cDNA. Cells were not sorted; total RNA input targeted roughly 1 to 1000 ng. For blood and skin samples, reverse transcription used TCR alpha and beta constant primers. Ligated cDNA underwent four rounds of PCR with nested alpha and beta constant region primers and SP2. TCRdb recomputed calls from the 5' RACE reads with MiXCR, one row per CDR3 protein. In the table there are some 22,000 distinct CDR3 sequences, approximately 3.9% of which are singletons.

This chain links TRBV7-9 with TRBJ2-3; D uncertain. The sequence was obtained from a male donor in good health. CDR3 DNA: TGTGCCAGCAGCTTGTGGGTAGACACGCAGTATTTT. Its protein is CASSLWVDTQYF.